A selection of T cell receptor beta chains follows, all from one sample in a study of blood T cell repertoires in COVID-19. Assay used: immunoSEQ multiplex PCR; TCRdb lists only in-frame clones, some missing. This sample yields around 310,000 clones, of which around 89% are seen a single time; around 0.98% belongs to the top ten. The source material was peripheral blood. The receptors shown here come from a woman in her 40s with COVID-19, enrolled during active disease. Both conserved end residues are part of each CDR3. The D gene is left open where the match is weak. Where a row states a size, it is once, few, many or the class of an expanded clone; other rows omit it.

clone size: once
D gene: TRBD2
V gene: TRBV18
J gene: TRBJ2-1
CDR3 DNA: TGTGCCAGCTCAATTAGCGGGGGGTACAATGAGCAGTTCTTC
CDR3 protein: CASSISGGYNEQFF

clone size: .
D gene: TRBD2
V gene: TRBV10-1
J gene: TRBJ2-6
CDR3 DNA: TGCGCCAGCCTCGGTAGCGGGAGCCTCTCTGGGGCCAACGTCCTGACTTTC
CDR3 protein: CASLGSGSLSGANVLTF

clone size: .
D gene: .
V gene: TRBV19
J gene: TRBJ1-1
CDR3 DNA: TGTGCCAGTAGTAGCAGGGGTGAAAACACTGAAGCTTTCTTT
CDR3 protein: CASSSRGENTEAFF

clone size: .
D gene: .
V gene: TRBV19
J gene: TRBJ1-2
CDR3 DNA: TGTGCCAGTAGTATTGGACCGGGAGGCTACACCTTC
CDR3 protein: CASSIGPGGYTF

clone size: .
D gene: TRBD1
V gene: TRBV18
J gene: TRBJ1-4
CDR3 DNA: TGTGCCAGCTCACCGATAAGGGGGCCTGAAAAACTGTTTTTT
CDR3 protein: CASSPIRGPEKLFF

clone size: .
D gene: .
V gene: TRBV4-3
J gene: TRBJ2-2
CDR3 DNA: TGCGCCAGCAGCCAGGAAACCGGGGACTCCGCGAACACCGGGGAGCTGTTTTTT
CDR3 protein: CASSQETGDSANTGELFF

clone size: .
D gene: .
V gene: TRBV5-4
J gene: TRBJ2-1
CDR3 DNA: TGTGCCAGCAGTAGGGAGTCAGCCTACAATGAGCAGTTCTTC
CDR3 protein: CASSRESAYNEQFF

clone size: .
D gene: TRBD2
V gene: TRBV11-2
J gene: TRBJ2-7
CDR3 DNA: TGTGCCAGCAGCCAGCTTAGCGGGATCTCACCCTACGAGCAGTACTTC
CDR3 protein: CASSQLSGISPYEQYF

clone size: .
D gene: TRBD1
V gene: TRBV3-1/TRBV3-2
J gene: TRBJ1-4
CDR3 DNA: TGTGCCAGCAGCCGCGGACAGGCGGCAACTAATGAAAAACTGTTTTTT
CDR3 protein: CASSRGQAATNEKLFF

clone size: .
D gene: TRBD2
V gene: TRBV4-3
J gene: TRBJ2-7
CDR3 DNA: TGCGCCAGCAGCCAGGAGCGGGGACCATACGAGCAGTACTTC
CDR3 protein: CASSQERGPYEQYF

clone size: .
D gene: .
V gene: TRBV9
J gene: TRBJ1-1
CDR3 DNA: TGTGCCAGCAACAATTTCGACACCAGGACTGAAGCTTTCTTT
CDR3 protein: CASNNFDTRTEAFF

clone size: .
D gene: TRBD1
V gene: TRBV6-4
J gene: TRBJ2-3
CDR3 DNA: TGTGCCAGCAGTGACGGGACAGCTAGCACAGATACGCAGTATTTT
CDR3 protein: CASSDGTASTDTQYF

clone size: .
D gene: .
V gene: TRBV28
J gene: TRBJ1-1
CDR3 DNA: TGTGCCAGCAGTTTACCCGACAGAGCAAACACTGAAGCTTTCTTT
CDR3 protein: CASSLPDRANTEAFF

clone size: .
D gene: .
V gene: TRBV4-3
J gene: TRBJ1-1
CDR3 DNA: TGCGCCAGCAGCCAAGACAGGGACACTGAAGCTTTCTTT
CDR3 protein: CASSQDRDTEAFF

clone size: .
D gene: .
V gene: TRBV2
J gene: TRBJ2-7
CDR3 DNA: TGTGCCAGCAGTAGGACAGTCCCGTACTTC
CDR3 protein: CASSRTVPYF

clone size: .
D gene: .
V gene: TRBV3-1/TRBV3-2
J gene: TRBJ1-4
CDR3 DNA: TGTGCCAGCAGACTTGCTAAGAACCTTAATGAAAAACTGTTTTTT
CDR3 protein: CASRLAKNLNEKLFF

clone size: .
D gene: .
V gene: TRBV10-3
J gene: TRBJ1-2
CDR3 DNA: TGTGCCATCAGTGAACAGGAACCTTATGGCTACACCTTC
CDR3 protein: CAISEQEPYGYTF

clone size: .
D gene: .
V gene: TRBV5-1
J gene: TRBJ2-5
CDR3 DNA: TGCGCCAGCAGCTTGGCCGGGATCGATCAAGAGACCCAGTACTTC
CDR3 protein: CASSLAGIDQETQYF

clone size: .
D gene: TRBD1
V gene: TRBV27
J gene: TRBJ2-6
CDR3 DNA: TGTGCCAGCAGGTGGACAGGGCCCTCCGGGGCCAACGTCCTGACTTTC
CDR3 protein: CASRWTGPSGANVLTF

clone size: .
D gene: TRBD1
V gene: TRBV9
J gene: TRBJ1-2
CDR3 DNA: TGTGCCAGCAGCGTAGTCCCCGCGGGACAGATCAACTATGGCTACACCTTC
CDR3 protein: CASSVVPAGQINYGYTF